Listed below are T cell receptor beta chains from one sample, sequenced in a study of PD-1 blockade in classical Hodgkin lymphoma. The repertoire was sequenced with immunoSEQ multiplex PCR; TCRdb's copy has only in-frame clones and lacks some. The sample includes roughly 60,000 clones, 90% of them seen just once. The sequences come from peripheral blood mononuclear cells (PBMCs), collected at baseline. Receptors were obtained from a human donor with classical Hodgkin lymphoma. Each CDR3 is given with its conserved first and last residue. The D gene is left open where the match is weak. Only part of the rows carry a size: once, few, many, or a class if the clone is expanded.

TRBJ1-6 NA TRBV28 14 NA TGTGCCAGCAGTTTAGGGATGCGGTATTCACCCCTCCACTTT CASSLGMRYSPLHF
TRBJ2-7 NA TRBV27 14 NA TGTGCCAGCAGCAAGCCCGGCCGTGGTTACGAGCAGTACTTC CASSKPGRGYEQYF
TRBJ1-5 NA TRBV4-1 13 NA TGCGCCAGCAGCCAAGATTGGGGGAAGCCCCAGCATTTT CASSQDWGKPQHF
TRBJ1-1 NA TRBV30 13 few TGTGCCTGGAGTGTGCAGATTCGAGGTGAAGCTTTCTTT CAWSVQIRGEAFF
TRBJ2-7 NA TRBV11-2 14 NA TGTGCCAGCAGCCCCCCCCCAGGTTCCTACGAGCAGTACTTC CASSPPPGSYEQYF
TRBJ1-2 NA TRBV11-1 13 NA TGTGCCAGCAGCTTAATTGGAATCTATGGCTACACCTTC CASSLIGIYGYTF
TRBJ2-3 NA TRBV4-1 15 NA TGCGCCAGCAGTCCGGTCCGGGAGAAGGCAGATACGCAGTATTTT CASSPVREKADTQYF
TRBJ2-5 NA TRBV9 13 once TGTGCCAGCAGCGTATCAGTAGGTGAGACCCAGTACTTC CASSVSVGETQYF
TRBJ2-1 NA TRBV27 14 NA TGTGCCACCCAGGTAGGGGTTTCCTACAATGAGCAGTTCTTC CATQVGVSYNEQFF
TRBJ2-1 TRBD2 TRBV7-6 15 NA TGTGCCAGCAGCCCACTAGCGGGGGGACTACTTGAGCAGTTCTTC CASSPLAGGLLEQFF
TRBJ2-1 TRBD2 TRBV19 15 NA TGTGCCAGTAGTATCGGGGCGGGAGGCGGCGATGAGCAGTTCTTC CASSIGAGGGDEQFF
TRBJ2-5 TRBD1 TRBV5-4 15 NA TGTGCCAGCAGACGGGACAGGGGCTCGGGGGAGACCCAGTACTTC CASRRDRGSGETQYF
TRBJ1-1 TRBD1 TRBV6-1 15 NA TGTGCCAGCAGATGGGACAGCATAAAGAACACTGAAGCTTTCTTT CASRWDSIKNTEAFF
TRBJ2-7 NA TRBV19 11 NA TGTGCCAGTACCGACATGGACGAGCAGTACTTC CASTDMDEQYF
TRBJ2-7 NA TRBV6-5 14 NA TGTGCCAGCAGTAGGGACCCGGCGGGTGGCGAGCAGTACTTC CASSRDPAGGEQYF
TRBJ2-3 NA TRBV18 14 NA TGTGCCAGCTCACCAACTTACAGCACAGATACGCAGTATTTT CASSPTYSTDTQYF
TRBJ1-1 NA TRBV13 14 NA TGTGCCAGCAGCTTAGTCGGATTGAACACTGAAGCTTTCTTT CASSLVGLNTEAFF
TRBJ2-7 TRBD1 TRBV6-1 15 NA TGTGCCAGCAGTGAGCGACAGGGGGCGAGCAGAGAGCAGTACTTC CASSERQGASREQYF
TRBJ2-5 NA TRBV19 14 NA TGTGCCAGTAGTATGCTTCCTGGACAAGAGACCCAGTACTTC CASSMLPGQETQYF
TRBJ1-5 NA TRBV18 15 NA TGTGCCAGCTCACCACCCACTGGCGCGGGTCAGCCCCAGCATTTT CASSPPTGAGQPQHF
TRBJ2-7 TRBD1 TRBV6-5 14 NA TGTGCCAGCAGTTACAGCTCAGGGGGCTACGAGCAGTACTTC CASSYSSGGYEQYF
TRBJ2-2 TRBD2 TRBV27 17 NA TGTGCCAGCAGTTTATTGCTGCCGGGGGGGCTCACCGGGGAGCTGTTTTTT CASSLLLPGGLTGELFF